The present entry profiles one T cell receptor beta chain with its context. Its antigen remains unidentified. This sample was taken from a study of blood T cells in healthy people across ages. Study details: Per two T cells, about one barcoded beta molecule was captured through template switching. Study-level results: TCR beta diversity per million T cells fell roughly linearly with age.

A sample-barcoded 5' primer and a J-beta primer mix were used in a second PCR of roughly 7 to 11 cycles. TCRdb used MiXCR to reprocess the 5' RACE reads, holding one entry per CDR3 protein. This sample yields fewer than 950,000 distinct CDR3 sequences, of which 50% to 65% are seen a single time; roughly 40% belongs to the top ten. The CDR3 consists of 13 residues. Germline V CDR1 and CDR2: SEHNR, FQNEAQ (reference sequence). The J gene is TRBJ2-5, the V gene TRBV7-9, with 10 bases aligning to TRBD1. The end of the DNA is better explained by TRBJ2-7, so the J call may be wrong. The sequence was obtained from a man at least 80 years old in good health. The sample taken for sequencing was blood. CDR3 in DNA: TGTGCCAGCTGTCGGACAGGGGGTTACGAGCAGTACTTC. This sequence encodes CASCRTGGYEQYF.